Each of the 20 T cell receptor beta chains below was sequenced from the same sample in a study of blood T cell repertoires in COVID-19. Produced via immunoSEQ multiplex PCR; TCRdb's table is partial and in-frame only. The sample holds 150,000 to 200,000 clones, about 88% seen once. Sequencing was carried out using PBMCs or T cells enriched from blood (not recorded which). These TCRs come from a woman younger than 30 who had recovered from COVID-19.

The chain is built from TRBV4-1 and TRBJ2-7, with TRBD2 matching 11 bases. With 2 bases clipped from V and 3 bases from J, the junction kept 6 bases outside the gene matches. The CDR3 length is 16 residues. Germline CDR1 MGHRA, CDR2 YSYEKL. The CDR3 sequence: CASSQPTSGSFYEQYF. The CDR3 DNA reads as TGCGCCAGCAGCCAACCAACTAGCGGGAGTTTCTACGAGCAGTACTTC.

The CDR3 loop reads CAIAERGADNEQFF. The CDR3 bases are TGTGCCATCGCCGAACGCGGGGCAGACAATGAGCAGTTCTTC. V gene TRBV10-3 combines with J gene TRBJ2-1, with D tentatively TRBD2 (6 bases). Germline loops: CDR1 ENHRY, CDR2 SYGVKD. CDR3 length equals 14 residues. V lost 8 bases to trimming and J lost 5 bases, with 16 bases between them.

The J gene is TRBJ2-7, the V gene TRBV10-1; D is possibly TRBD1 (6 bases). V lost 7 bases, J lost 2 bases, and 18 bases lay in between. Germline loops: CDR1 WNHNN, CDR2 SYGVQD (reference sequence). This CDR3 is built from 15 residues. The CDR3 DNA reads as TGCGCCAGCAAGGGTTTTACTTGGGACACCTACGAGCAGTACTTC. Protein: CASKGFTWDTYEQYF.

V is TRBV7-3 and J is TRBJ1-2; unclear D gene. In germline, CDR1 is SGHTA, CDR2 FQGTGA. V lost 2 bases and J lost 6, with 10 bases in between. CDR3 length: 13 residues. This chain's CDR3 is CASSLDPGDGYTF. The CDR3 coding sequence is TGTGCCAGCAGCTTAGATCCGGGAGATGGCTACACCTTC.

The chain uses TRBV9 and TRBJ2-1; possibly TRBD2 for D (5 bases). CDR3 length equals 15 residues. CDR1 and CDR2 from the germline V gene are SGDLS and YYNGEE. Between the trimmed V and J ends, which lost 2 bases and 3 bases, there was a span of 12 bases. The CDR3 protein is CASSVGVMIYNEQFF. The CDR3 nucleotides are TGTGCCAGCAGCGTCGGGGTAATGATCTACAATGAGCAGTTCTTC. Based on the CDR3 plus reference TRBV9 and TRBJ2-1, the full variable domain is DSGVTQTPKHLITATGQRVTLRCSPRSGDLSVYWYQQSLDQGLQFLIQYYNGEERAKGNILERFSAQQFPDLHSELNLSSLELGDSALYFCASSVGVMIYNEQFFGPGTRLTVL.

The chain couples TRBV27 to TRBJ1-5, with TRBD1 as a possible D gene (6 bases). Trimming stripped 3 bases from V and 4 bases from J, with 10 bases between. CDR1 and CDR2 (germline): MNHEY, SMNVEV (reference sequence). The CDR3 consists of 14 residues. As DNA, the CDR3 is TGTGCCAGCAGTTTGGCGGGGGCAAATCAGCCCCAGCATTTT. It is translated as CASSLAGANQPQHF.

The DNA of the CDR3 is TGCGCCAGCAGTGTGTCTAGCGGGAGTGGTGAGCAGTACTTC. As protein: CASSVSSGSGEQYF. The V gene is TRBV10-1, the J gene TRBJ2-7; 10 nucleotides align to TRBD2. The CDR3 sequence is 14 residues long. CDR1 and CDR2 (germline): WNHNN, SYGVQD (reference sequence). J lost 7 bases, V lost 4 bases, and 7 bases had no gene match.

The chain employs TRBV7-9 and TRBJ2-5, with D perhaps TRBD1 (5 bases). CDR3 length equals 14 residues. Germline CDR1 reads SEHNR; CDR2 reads FQNEAQ (reference sequence). The V and J ends lost 3 bases and 5 bases respectively, with 13 bases between them. The CDR3 reads CASSFKGPSETQYF. CDR3 bases: TGTGCCAGCAGCTTCAAGGGGCCCTCGGAGACCCAGTACTTC.

The rearrangement joins TRBV20-1 to TRBJ1-1; no clear D gene. CDR1 and CDR2 (germline): DFQATT, SNEGSKA (reference sequence). V lost 1 base to trimming and J lost 7 bases, with 4 bases between them. The CDR3 spans 10 residues. DNA of the CDR3: TGCAGTGCTAGAGCGAGTGAAGCTTTCTTT. The encoded protein is CSARASEAFF.

The chain has TRBV6-5 and TRBJ2-3; 8 nucleotides match TRBD2. This CDR3 is 15 amino acids long. Unmatched junction bases numbered 7, after V lost 8 bases and J lost 0 bases. The germline CDR1 and CDR2 sequences are MNHEY and SVGAGI. This CDR3 reads CASAAPGGSTDTQYF. As DNA, the CDR3 is TGTGCCAGCGCAGCCCCGGGAGGGAGCACAGATACGCAGTATTTT.

V gene TRBV7-2 combines with J gene TRBJ1-1; 7 bases agree with TRBD1. V trimming: 5 bases; J trimming: 10 bases; junction bases outside the gene matches: 7. The CDR3 consists of 12 residues. Germline values: CDR1 SGHTA, CDR2 FQGNSA. CDR3 sequence (DNA): TGTGCCAGCAGCGTCCGACAGGGTAGAGCTTTCTTT. Amino acid sequence: CASSVRQGRAFF.

V and J are TRBV7-6 and TRBJ2-7; 9 bases match TRBD2. Trimming at V came to 6 bases and at J to 2 bases, leaving 8 bases not matched to a gene. Germline assignment: CDR1 SGHVS and CDR2 FNYEAQ. CDR3 length: 15 amino acids. The CDR3 protein is CASRRSSGGPYEQYF. DNA for the CDR3: TGTGCCAGCAGACGGTCGAGCGGGGGGCCCTACGAGCAGTACTTC.

The chain carries TRBV9 and TRBJ2-5; 10 bases are shared with TRBD1. CDR3 size: 14 residues. Germline values: CDR1 SGDLS, CDR2 YYNGEE. The V and J ends lost 0 bases and 11 bases, in that order; junction bases with no gene match: 7. In DNA form, the CDR3 reads TGTGCCAGCAGCGTAGGACAGGGGGCGTGGGAGCAGTACTTC. This encodes CASSVGQGAWEQYF. Combining the CDR3 with reference TRBV9 and TRBJ2-5 gives the whole variable domain DSGVTQTPKHLITATGQRVTLRCSPRSGDLSVYWYQQSLDQGLQFLIQYYNGEERAKGNILERFSAQQFPDLHSELNLSSLELGDSALYFCASSVGQGAWEQYFGPGTRLLVL.

The chain is built from TRBV14 and TRBJ2-5, with D perhaps TRBD2 (6 bases). Trimming removed 2 bases at V and 3 bases at J, with 16 bases between. This CDR3 spans 16 amino acids. The V gene's germline CDR1 is SGHDN and CDR2 FVKESK. CDR3 amino acids: CASSQPWGEGKETQYF. The CDR3 nucleotides are TGTGCCAGCAGCCAACCCTGGGGGGAAGGGAAAGAGACCCAGTACTTC.

The rearrangement joins TRBV2 to TRBJ2-1; 13 bases are a match to TRBD2. Germline CDR1 and CDR2: SNHLY and FYNNEI. This CDR3 is built from 15 residues. V was pared by 3 bases and J by 6 bases, with 2 bases of the junction left unmatched. The CDR3 reads CASSEWTSGGNEQFF. The DNA of the CDR3 is TGTGCCAGCAGTGAGTGGACTAGCGGGGGCAATGAGCAGTTCTTC.

This clone was picked up a small number of times. The gene calls are TRBV2 and TRBJ1-6, with 10 bases that match TRBD1. The CDR3 covers 13 residues. The V and J ends lost 10 bases and 6 bases, in that order; junction bases with no gene match: 3. Germline V gives CDR1 SNHLY, CDR2 FYNNEI. As DNA, the CDR3 is TGTGCCACCGGGACAGGGGTTAATTCACCCCTCCACTTT. Translation: CATGTGVNSPLHF. The complete variable domain, with remaining parts taken from reference TRBV2 and TRBJ1-6, reads EPEVTQTPSHQVTQMGQEVILRCVPISNHLYFYWYRQILGQKVEFLVSFYNNEISEKSEIFDDQFSVERPDGSNFTLKIRSTKLEDSAMYFCATGTGVNSPLHFGNGTRLTVT.

The chain links TRBV19 to TRBJ2-5, with 8 bases that match TRBD1. Germline V gene sequence: CDR1 LNHDA, CDR2 SQIVND (reference sequence). There are 14 residues in the CDR3. The V and J ends lost 11 bases and 4 bases, in that order; junction bases with no gene match: 12. The DNA of the CDR3 is TGTGCCTCCTCAGGCCAGGGGGCAACAGAGACCCAGTACTTC. It is translated as CASSGQGATETQYF.

CDR3 sequence (DNA): TGTGCCAGCAGTTTATCCCGCTACTTTAACCTCCACTTT. This codes for CASSLSRYFNLHF. The rearrangement uses TRBV27 and TRBJ1-6; no firm D call. This CDR3 has 13 amino acids. Germline CDR1 and CDR2: MNHEY and SMNVEV (reference sequence). V was trimmed by 0 bases and J by 15 bases, leaving 12 bases between them.

This chain connects TRBV6-5 to TRBJ2-1, with 9 bases aligning to TRBD2. This CDR3 is 15 amino acids long. Germline CDR1 reads MNHEY; CDR2 reads SVGAGI. The junction had 12 bases not matched to a gene; V was cut back by 7 bases and J by 8 bases. CDR3 sequence: CASNLAGALLDEQFF. Written as DNA, the CDR3 is TGTGCCAGCAACTTAGCGGGAGCCCTATTGGATGAGCAGTTCTTC.

J is TRBJ2-1 and V is TRBV3-1 (or the pseudogene TRBV3-2), with 9 bases matching TRBD2. The germline CDR1 and CDR2 sequences are LGHDT and YNNKEL (reference sequence). The trim removed 4 bases at V and 3 bases at J, leaving 1 base unmatched. The CDR3 loop spans 14 amino acids. The CDR3 loop is CASSLAGVYNEQFF. The CDR3 DNA reads TGTGCCAGCAGCCTAGCGGGAGTCTACAATGAGCAGTTCTTC.